What follows is one T cell receptor beta chain and its context. Original processing methods: It was from reference gene primer amplification that nucleated cell counts were estimated. This table comes from immunoSEQ multiplex PCR, and its TCRdb copy is limited to in-frame clones, with some not included. V and J calls and clone size follow that table, whereas D and trimming were derived from the DNA. The table lists 150,000 to 200,000 clones, around 81% of them singletons, with approximately 10% in the top ten. The sample comes from a study of blood T cell repertoires in COVID-19. At the level of the study: Specimens from acute and convalescent COVID-19 originated in the United States, Italy and Spain. PBMCs, B-cell-depleted T cells, or T cells provided the cDNA or gDNA that made up the material.

V lost 4 bases, J lost 4 bases, and 4 bases stayed unmatched. This CDR3 spans 15 amino acids. The germline gives CDR1 SGHRS, CDR2 YFSETQ. The specimen was peripheral blood. The chain couples TRBV5-1 to TRBJ2-2; 10 bases are a match to TRBD2. The sequence was obtained from a man aged 55 to 69 with active or convalescent COVID-19. CDR3 in amino acids: CASSDSGGRTGELFF. DNA of the CDR3: TGCGCCAGCAGCGATAGCGGGGGGCGCACCGGGGAGCTGTTTTTT. Full variable domain (missing parts from reference TRBV5-1 and TRBJ2-2): KAGVTQTPRYLIKTRGQQVTLSCSPISGHRSVSWYQQTPGQGLQFLFEYFSETQRNKGNFPGRFSGRQFSNSRSEMNVSTLELGDSALYLCASSDSGGRTGELFFGEGSRLTVL.